This T cell receptor (beta chain) was recovered during a study of T cell responses to AZD1222 COVID-19 vaccine. On this clone: No antigen is known for it.

Study findings and constraints: Elevations in Spike-specific TCR breadth and depth followed administration of two AZD1222 doses.

Clones were read by immunoSEQ multiplex PCR, and TCRdb kept only the in-frame ones, dropping some. The data contain some 84,000 clones, approximately 88% of them seen just once; the ten biggest clones take up around 10%. The analysis combined second doses at about 4 or about 12 weeks. Specimen: peripheral blood, collected 28 days after the second AZD1222 dose. This receptor was obtained from an adult who received the AZD1222 COVID-19 vaccine.

The CDR3 loop is CASSFGGQGLAGELFF. CDR3 nucleotides: TGTGCCAGCAGCTTTGGGGGACAGGGCTTGGCCGGGGAGCTGTTTTTT. J is TRBJ2-2 and V is TRBV11-1; TRBD1 matches 9 bases. The length of the CDR3 is 16 residues. The ends lost 3 bases at V and 6 bases at J; junction bases unmatched: 8. Germline V gene data show CDR1 as SGHAT and CDR2 as FQDESV (reference sequence). Full variable domain (remainder filled in from reference TRBV11-1 and TRBJ2-2): EAEVAQSPRYKITEKSQAVAFWCDPISGHATLYWYRQILGQGPELLVQFQDESVVDDSQLPKDRFSAERLKGVDSTLKIQPAELGDSAMYLCASSFGGQGLAGELFFGEGSRLTVL.